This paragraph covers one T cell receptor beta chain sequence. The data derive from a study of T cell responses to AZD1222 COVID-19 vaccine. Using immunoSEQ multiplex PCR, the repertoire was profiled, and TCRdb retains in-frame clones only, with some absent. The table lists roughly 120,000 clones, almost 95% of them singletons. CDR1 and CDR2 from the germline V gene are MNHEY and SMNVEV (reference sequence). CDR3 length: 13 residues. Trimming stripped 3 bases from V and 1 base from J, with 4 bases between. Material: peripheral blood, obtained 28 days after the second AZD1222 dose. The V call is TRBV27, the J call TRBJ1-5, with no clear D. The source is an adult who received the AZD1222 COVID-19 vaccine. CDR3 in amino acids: CASSFESNQPQHF. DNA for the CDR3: TGTGCCAGCAGTTTCGAGAGCAATCAGCCCCAGCATTTT.